This TCR beta chain comes out of a study of CD8 T cells in ankylosing spondylitis. This clonotype occurred a few times. Antigen unknown. Study conclusions and caveats: What appeared characteristic of ankylosing spondylitis blood was a TCR beta motif of under 10 highly homologous variants.

The CDR3 is 16 amino acids. J lost 6 bases, V lost 0 bases, and 4 bases had no gene match. The germline gives CDR1 SGHTA, CDR2 FQGTGA. TCRdb recomputed calls from the 5' RACE reads with MiXCR, one row per CDR3 protein. The sample holds 670,000 or so distinct CDR3 sequences; roughly 19% are singletons and the top ten take around a fifth. The sequenced material came from blood, either unsorted or a sorted T cell fraction (not recorded which). The sequence was collected from a male donor with ankylosing spondylitis. This chain links TRBV7-3 with TRBJ2-1; 11 nucleotides align to TRBD2. The CDR3 sequence: CASSLTVSGRANEQFF. DNA of the CDR3: TGTGCCAGCAGCTTAACCGTTAGCGGGAGGGCCAATGAGCAGTTCTTC.